The clone carrying this T cell receptor (beta chain) was recorded a few times. Its antigen remains unidentified. Trimming cost V 2 bases and J 4 bases; bases outside gene matches: 5. Germline-derived CDR1 and CDR2 are SGHRS and YFSETQ. The CDR3 extends over 15 amino acids. A single record per CDR3 protein comes from TCRdb applying MiXCR to the reads. There are about 60,000 distinct CDR3 sequences in the sample; roughly half occur only once, and 2% to 2.5% lies in the top ten. The data belong to a study of type 1 regulatory T cells. At the level of the study: This in vitro CD4 product, T-allo10, is enriched for Tr1 cells and alloantigen-specific. General study points: Compared with non-Tr1 cells, Tr1 cells showed a narrower TCR repertoire.

Sequenced sample: cultured non-Tr1 T cells, either the whole culture or a sorted T cell fraction (not recorded which). The source is a human donor in good health. This chain connects TRBV5-1 to TRBJ2-3; 9 bases are a match to TRBD1. CDR3 region: CASSFGRQGADTQYF. The CDR3 nucleotides read TGCGCCAGCAGCTTTGGGAGACAGGGGGCAGATACGCAGTATTTT.